These 26 T cell receptor beta chains were sequenced from one sample in a study of response to subunit inactivated influenza vaccine. TCRdb ran MiXCR on the RT-PCR reads and lists one entry per CDR3 protein. The data contain roughly 700,000 distinct CDR3 sequences, approximately 15% of them seen just once; the ten biggest clones take up approximately 6.5%. The material sequenced was PBMCs from blood, taken roughly 15 days before vaccination. These TCRs come from a man aged 50-60 years who received an inactivated influenza vaccine.

This chain connects TRBV4-3 to TRBJ2-3; 7 bases are a match to TRBD1. With 5 bases clipped from V and 0 bases from J, the junction kept 5 bases outside the gene matches. The CDR3 loop spans 15 amino acids. Germline assignment: CDR1 LGHNA and CDR2 YSLEER. The CDR3 spells CASSAYRGSTDTQYF. In DNA form, the CDR3 reads TGCGCCAGCAGCGCCTACAGGGGAAGCACAGATACGCAGTATTTT.

The rearrangement uses TRBV20-1 and TRBJ2-3, with 9 bases that match TRBD2. The CDR3 length is 15 residues. Germline assignment: CDR1 DFQATT and CDR2 SNEGSKA (reference sequence). Germline trimming cut 4 bases from V and 2 bases from J; bases unmatched to any gene: 7. In DNA, the CDR3 is TGCAGTGCTACTCGAACTAGCGGGTCCACAGATACGCAGTATTTT. Amino acid sequence: CSATRTSGSTDTQYF.

This clonotype was seen many times. CDR3 nucleotides: TGTGCCAGCAATACGAGGGGCCTGAACACTGAAGCTTTCTTT. It is translated as CASNTRGLNTEAFF. The gene calls are TRBV12-3 or TRBV12-4 and TRBJ1-1, with a possible D match to TRBD1 (5 bases). The germline V and J ends were trimmed by 7 bases and 0 bases, with 12 bases remaining between them. This CDR3 contains 14 residues.

This clonotype has at least ten counts. J is TRBJ2-1 and V is TRBV5-1, with 12 nucleotides matching TRBD2. CDR3 size: 16 residues. The ends lost 0 bases at V and 9 bases at J; junction bases unmatched: 7. Germline-derived CDR1 and CDR2 are SGHRS and YFSETQ. The CDR3 DNA reads as TGCGCCAGCAGCTTGGGTTCTAGCGGGGGGGCCCTTGAGCAGTTCTTC. Translating gives CASSLGSSGGALEQFF.

This clonotype has at least ten counts. This chain joins TRBV5-1 and TRBJ1-4; the D gene is possibly TRBD1 (6 bases). Trimming removed 5 bases at V and 1 base at J, with 9 bases between. CDR3 length equals 14 residues. Germline V gives CDR1 SGHRS, CDR2 YFSETQ. CDR3 DNA sequence: TGCGCCAGCAGAGACAGGAGAACTAATGAAAAACTGTTTTTT. It is translated as CASRDRRTNEKLFF.

The chain has TRBV15 and TRBJ1-3, with 9 bases matching TRBD1. Germline V gene data show CDR1 as LNHNV and CDR2 as YYDKDF (reference sequence). This CDR3 contains 18 residues. The ends lost 1 base at V and 2 bases at J; junction bases unmatched: 9. This chain's CDR3 is CATSRVTWDRVAGNTIYF. CDR3 DNA: TGTGCCACCAGCAGAGTTACCTGGGACAGGGTGGCTGGAAACACCATATATTTT.

This clonotype was counted only a few times. CDR3 coding DNA: TGCAGTGCCCGGGACATGAGCTCCTACGAGCAGTACTTC. Translated: CSARDMSSYEQYF. V and J are TRBV20-1 and TRBJ2-7, with TRBD1 as a possible D gene (6 bases). Germline-derived CDR1 and CDR2 are DFQATT and SNEGSKA (reference sequence). V shed 6 bases and J shed 0 bases, with 12 bases lying between them. The CDR3 is 13 amino acids.

V and J are TRBV7-9 and TRBJ2-1, with D perhaps matching TRBD1 or TRBD2 (6 bases each). The CDR3 contains 16 residues. Trimming cost V 1 base and J 5 bases, with 15 bases left between them. Germline-derived CDR1 and CDR2 are SEHNR and FQNEAQ (reference sequence). The CDR3 sequence is CASSLVQRGRNNEQFF. For the CDR3, the DNA is TGTGCCAGCAGCTTAGTGCAGAGGGGGAGGAACAATGAGCAGTTCTTC. Full variable domain (remainder filled in from reference TRBV7-9 and TRBJ2-1): DTGVSQNPRHKITKRGQNVTFRCDPISEHNRLYWYRQTLGQGPEFLTYFQNEAQLEKSRLLSDRFSAERPKGSFSTLEIQRTEQGDSAMYLCASSLVQRGRNNEQFFGPGTRLTVL.

In its sample, this clonotype was seen a few times. This chain connects TRBV7-9 to TRBJ2-3, with D uncertain. The CDR3 is 12 amino acids. The ends were cut back, 7 bases at V and 2 bases at J, with 7 bases in the middle. Germline CDR1 SEHNR, CDR2 FQNEAQ (reference sequence). The CDR3 here is CASTHYTDTQYF. In DNA form, the CDR3 reads TGTGCCAGCACCCACTACACAGATACGCAGTATTTT.

The J gene is TRBJ2-5, the V gene TRBV6-1, with D unresolved. CDR1 and CDR2 from the germline V gene are MNHNS and SASEGT. CDR3 length: 15 residues. Trimming left V 2 bases short and J 5 bases short, with 15 bases between. CDR3 nucleotides: TGTGCCAGCAGTGAAATGGTTCTGGATGGTGAGACCCAGTACTTC. Translated: CASSEMVLDGETQYF.

This chain joins TRBV12-3 or TRBV12-4 and TRBJ2-7; 8 bases fit TRBD1. Trimming cost V 5 bases and J 6 bases; bases outside gene matches: 6. The CDR3 is 13 amino acids. CDR3 residues: CASSATGVSEQYF. The CDR3 coding sequence is TGTGCCAGCAGTGCGACAGGGGTGAGCGAGCAGTACTTC.

This clonotype was found a few times. The V and J genes are TRBV15 and TRBJ1-4, with D unclear. Trimming removed 4 bases at V and 5 bases at J, with 5 bases between. Germline V gene data show CDR1 as LNHNV and CDR2 as YYDKDF (reference sequence). The length of the CDR3 is 12 residues. The CDR3: CATSTRNEKLFF. CDR3 nucleotides: TGTGCCACCAGCACACGGAATGAAAAACTGTTTTTT.

This clonotype was seen more than once but under ten times. The rearrangement joins TRBV12-3 or TRBV12-4 to TRBJ1-1; D remains ambiguous. Trimming pared 1 base from V and 1 base from J, leaving 4 bases between. The CDR3 extends over 13 amino acids. CDR3: CASSLVWNTEAFF. In DNA, the CDR3 is TGTGCCAGCAGTTTAGTGTGGAACACTGAAGCTTTCTTT.

The sample holds a few counts of this clonotype. The V and J genes are TRBV4-1 and TRBJ2-7; D not certain. V was cut by 2 bases and J by 7 bases, with 12 bases left in between. Germline CDR1 is MGHRA and CDR2 is YSYEKL. The CDR3 is 13 amino acids. Here the CDR3 reads CASSQTSGQEQYF. In nucleotides, the CDR3 is TGCGCCAGCAGCCAAACTTCCGGGCAAGAGCAGTACTTC.

This rearrangement joins TRBV20-1 to TRBJ1-5; D call uncertain. CDR1 is DFQATT and CDR2 is SNEGSKA in the germline V gene (reference sequence). The V gene lost 1 base and the J gene lost 1 base, with 11 bases spanning the gap. CDR3 length: 15 amino acids. CDR3 in amino acids: CSARVAGWSNQPQHF. For the CDR3, the DNA is TGCAGTGCTAGAGTGGCCGGCTGGAGCAATCAGCCCCAGCATTTT.

Only a few counts were recorded for this clonotype. In DNA, the CDR3 is TGTGCCAGCAGCCAAGAATATGCCTACGAGCAGTACTTC. It is translated as CASSQEYAYEQYF. The rearrangement links TRBV3-1 to TRBJ2-7; D gene uncertain. V lost 0 bases to trimming and J lost 2 bases, with 5 bases between them. The germline gives CDR1 LGHDT, CDR2 YNNKEL (reference sequence). The CDR3 totals 13 residues.

This clonotype has only a few counts. The J gene is TRBJ2-1, the V gene TRBV3-1, with 12 bases aligning to TRBD2. The V gene end was trimmed by 5 bases and the J gene end by 9 bases; junction bases not matched to a gene: 5. Germline V gene data show CDR1 as LGHDT and CDR2 as YNNKEL (reference sequence). The CDR3 consists of 14 residues. The CDR3 protein is CASSELAGGSEQFF. In DNA form, the CDR3 reads TGTGCCAGCAGCGAACTAGCGGGAGGTAGTGAGCAGTTCTTC.

This clonotype occurred many times. The chain combines TRBV4-1 with TRBJ1-4; a weak D match, TRBD1 (5 bases). Germline V gene data show CDR1 as MGHRA and CDR2 as YSYEKL. This CDR3 contains 16 residues. The germline V and J ends were trimmed by 1 base and 6 bases, with 15 bases remaining between them. The CDR3: CASSQVRGREDEKLFF. CDR3 in DNA: TGCGCCAGCAGCCAAGTTCGGGGCAGGGAGGATGAAAAACTGTTTTTT.

This clonotype showed up just a few times. The CDR3 loop reads CASRQGGTNEKLFF. The CDR3 DNA reads TGCGCCAGTCGACAGGGAGGGACTAATGAAAAACTGTTTTTT. The chain carries TRBV5-1 and TRBJ1-4, with TRBD1 matching 7 bases. This CDR3 is built from 14 residues. V lost 8 bases and J lost 2; bases outside the gene matches: 6. Germline-derived CDR1 and CDR2 are SGHRS and YFSETQ.

The chain couples TRBV20-1 to TRBJ2-2, with 10 nucleotides matching TRBD2. V lost 6 bases and J lost 1; bases outside the gene matches: 14. The CDR3 sequence is 18 residues long. Germline V gives CDR1 DFQATT, CDR2 SNEGSKA (reference sequence). The CDR3 region is CSAPSPAGGPGNTGELFF. CDR3 coding DNA: TGCAGTGCACCTAGCCCAGCGGGAGGGCCCGGGAACACCGGGGAGCTGTTTTTT.

This clonotype appeared a few times. The chain joins TRBV9 to TRBJ1-1; 8 bases are a match to TRBD1. Unmatched junction bases numbered 7, after V lost 4 bases and J lost 5 bases. This CDR3 is built from 14 residues. CDR1 is SGDLS, CDR2 YYNGEE, per germline. CDR3 sequence reads: CASSLQGDSTEAFF. CDR3 in DNA: TGTGCCAGCAGCCTACAGGGGGACTCGACTGAAGCTTTCTTT. The whole variable domain, filled in from reference TRBV9 and TRBJ1-1, reads DSGVTQTPKHLITATGQRVTLRCSPRSGDLSVYWYQQSLDQGLQFLIQYYNGEERAKGNILERFSAQQFPDLHSELNLSSLELGDSALYFCASSLQGDSTEAFFGQGTRLTVV.

The chain uses TRBV28 and TRBJ2-1, with 8 bases that match TRBD1. CDR1 is MDHEN, CDR2 SYDVKM, per germline. Losses at the gene ends were 1 base for V and 9 bases for J; bases not matched to a gene: 11. The CDR3 runs to 16 residues. The CDR3 DNA is TGTGCCAGCAGTTTATTACGGGCAGGGGGCTTAGGTGAGCAGTTCTTC. This gives the protein CASSLLRAGGLGEQFF.

The chain recombines TRBV12-3 or TRBV12-4 with TRBJ1-1; 9 bases line up with TRBD1. V was clipped by 5 bases and J by 4 bases; unmatched bases: 8. The CDR3 is made up of 15 amino acids. This CDR3 reads CASSPDGTGRTEAFF. The CDR3 region has the DNA TGTGCCAGCAGTCCAGATGGGACAGGGCGCACTGAAGCTTTCTTT.

This clonotype was seen a few times. This chain links TRBV20-1 with TRBJ1-1, with D possibly TRBD1 on 5 matching bases. The germline gives CDR1 DFQATT, CDR2 SNEGSKA (reference sequence). The V end lost 6 bases, the J end lost 1 base, and 12 bases lay between the germline ends. The CDR3 consists of 13 residues. The CDR3 sequence: CSASGLGNTEAFF. The DNA for the CDR3 is TGCAGTGCCTCGGGACTTGGGAACACTGAAGCTTTCTTT.

A few counts support this clonotype. This sequence joins TRBV10-1 and TRBJ2-5, with TRBD2 identical over 8 bases. V was clipped by 0 bases and J by 2 bases; unmatched bases: 5. Germline CDR1 is WNHNN and CDR2 is SYGVQD (reference sequence). This CDR3 has 16 residues. CDR3 bases: TGCGCCAGCAGTGAGTCTGGAGCGGGGGAGCAAGAGACCCAGTACTTC. Its translation is CASSESGAGEQETQYF.

This clonotype was detected only a few times. The rearrangement uses TRBV27 and TRBJ2-2; TRBD1 is a possible D gene (6 bases). Trimming left V 5 bases short and J 1 base short, with 11 bases between. The CDR3 spans 15 residues. Germline V gives CDR1 MNHEY, CDR2 SMNVEV (reference sequence). The CDR3: CASSQGQMNTGELFF. In DNA form, the CDR3 reads TGTGCCAGCAGTCAAGGACAGATGAACACCGGGGAGCTGTTTTTT.